This TCR beta chain was retrieved from a study of blood T cell repertoires in COVID-19. The wider study: The United States, Italy and Spain supplied acute and convalescent COVID-19 samples.

Authors' data handling: Using reference gene primer amplification, nucleated cell counts were estimated. Sequencing was performed with immunoSEQ multiplex PCR; in TCRdb, only in-frame clones are kept and a portion is missing. D and trimming come from the DNA, and the V and J calls and clone size come from that table. In the table there are around 170,000 clones, roughly 82% of which are singletons. Germline lookup yields CDR1 MNHEY and CDR2 SMNVEV (reference sequence). Trimming took off 0 bases at V and 0 bases at J, with 6 bases between the two ends. The CDR3 runs 14 residues. Donors were grouped by their self-reported clinical history. Donors in Cohort 3 counted as recovered after two negative PCRs, clearance, or symptom resolution.

The V and J genes are TRBV27 and TRBJ2-7; D gene uncertain. The sequenced sample consisted of PBMCs or T cells enriched from blood (not recorded which). The TCR was taken from a woman in her twenties or thirties who had recovered from COVID-19. The CDR3: CASSLSRSSYEQYF. CDR3 nucleotides: TGTGCCAGCAGTTTATCGCGGTCCTCCTACGAGCAGTACTTC.